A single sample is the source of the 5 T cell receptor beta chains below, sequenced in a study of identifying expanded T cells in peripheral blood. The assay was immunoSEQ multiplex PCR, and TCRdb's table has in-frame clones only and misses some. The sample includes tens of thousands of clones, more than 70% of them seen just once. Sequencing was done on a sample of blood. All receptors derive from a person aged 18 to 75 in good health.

For the CDR3, the DNA is TGTGCCAGCAGTGACTCCGGGGAAGGGGGATTCACCGGGGAGCTGTTTTTT. This sequence encodes CASSDSGEGGFTGELFF. The rearrangement uses TRBV6-4 and TRBJ2-2, with a possible D match to TRBD1 (6 bases). V was shortened by 0 bases and J by 4 bases, with 15 bases between the two germline ends. The CDR3 has 17 amino acids. Germline V CDR1 and CDR2: MRHNA, SNTAGT.

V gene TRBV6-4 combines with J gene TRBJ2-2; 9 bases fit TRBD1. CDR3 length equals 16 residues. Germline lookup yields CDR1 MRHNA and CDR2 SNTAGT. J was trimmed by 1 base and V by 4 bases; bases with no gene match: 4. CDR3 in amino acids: CASSGRTGENTGELFF. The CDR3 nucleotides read TGTGCCAGCAGTGGGAGGACAGGGGAGAACACCGGGGAGCTGTTTTTT.

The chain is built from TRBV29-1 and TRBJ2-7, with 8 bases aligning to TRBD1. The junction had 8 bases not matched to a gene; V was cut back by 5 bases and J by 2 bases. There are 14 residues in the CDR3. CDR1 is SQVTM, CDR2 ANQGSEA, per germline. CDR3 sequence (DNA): TGCAGCGTTCCCACTCAGGGGGCAACCTACGAGCAGTACTTC. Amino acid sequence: CSVPTQGATYEQYF.

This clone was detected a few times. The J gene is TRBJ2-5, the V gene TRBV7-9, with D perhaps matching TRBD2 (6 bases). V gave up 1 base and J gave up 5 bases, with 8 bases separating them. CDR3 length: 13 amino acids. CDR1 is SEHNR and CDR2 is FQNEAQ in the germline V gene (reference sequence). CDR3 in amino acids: CASSLVGGETQYF. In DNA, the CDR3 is TGTGCCAGCAGCTTAGTTGGGGGGGAGACCCAGTACTTC.

The CDR3 DNA reads TGTGCCTGGAGTCCACATCTAGGGACAGGGGTTGAAGCTTTCTTT. It yields the protein CAWSPHLGTGVEAFF. This rearrangement joins TRBV30 to TRBJ1-1; 10 bases fit TRBD1. Unmatched junction bases numbered 10, after V lost 2 bases and J lost 7 bases. CDR1 is GTSNPN, CDR2 SVGIG, per germline (reference sequence). The length of the CDR3 is 15 residues.